The T cell receptor beta chain described here comes from a study of T-cell reconstitution after alpha-beta-depleted transplantation in children. TCRbeta library preparation incorporated unique molecular identifiers. TCRdb analysed the PCR reads with MiXCR anew, one entry per CDR3 protein. This table holds about 130,000 distinct CDR3 sequences, around a tenth found once. Germline CDR1 and CDR2: SQVTM and ANQGSEA. The CDR3 length is 14 residues. With 4 bases clipped from V and 7 bases from J, the junction kept 11 bases outside the gene matches. This clonotype has a handful of counts. The sequences come from PBMCs, mostly from graft donor cells, collected 180 days after TCRalphabeta/CD19-depleted stem cell transplant. The sequence came from a girl less than two years old who had a stem cell transplant for combined immunodeficiency, so the T cells may come from the graft donor. V usage is TRBV29-1 and J usage is TRBJ2-7; 9 nucleotides align to TRBD2. The CDR3 spells CSVAVGGRAREQYF. Here the CDR3 DNA reads TGCAGCGTTGCCGTGGGCGGGAGGGCGCGGGAGCAGTACTTC.